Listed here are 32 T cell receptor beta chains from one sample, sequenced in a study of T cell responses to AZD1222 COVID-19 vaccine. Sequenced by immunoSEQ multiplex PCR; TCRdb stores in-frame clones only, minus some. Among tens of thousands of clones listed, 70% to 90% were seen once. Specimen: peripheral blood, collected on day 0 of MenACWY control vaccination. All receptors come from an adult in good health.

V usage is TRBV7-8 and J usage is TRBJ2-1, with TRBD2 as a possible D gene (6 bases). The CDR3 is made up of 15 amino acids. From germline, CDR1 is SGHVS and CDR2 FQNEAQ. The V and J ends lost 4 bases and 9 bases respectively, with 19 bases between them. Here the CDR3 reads CASSSQWGGRGEQFF. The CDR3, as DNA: TGTGCCAGCAGCTCCCAATGGGGTGGGCGGGGTGAGCAGTTCTTC.

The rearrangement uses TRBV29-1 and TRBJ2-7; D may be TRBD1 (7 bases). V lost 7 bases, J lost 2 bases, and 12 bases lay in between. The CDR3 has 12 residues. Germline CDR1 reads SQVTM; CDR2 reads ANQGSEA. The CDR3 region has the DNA TGCAGCGCAGGAGGGGGCACCTACGAGCAGTACTTC. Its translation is CSAGGGTYEQYF.

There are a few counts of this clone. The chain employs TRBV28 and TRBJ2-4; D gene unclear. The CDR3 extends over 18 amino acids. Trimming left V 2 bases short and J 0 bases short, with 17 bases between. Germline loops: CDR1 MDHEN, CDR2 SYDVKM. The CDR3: CASSLGPLGIIAKNIQYF. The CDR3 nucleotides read TGTGCCAGCAGTTTAGGTCCGTTGGGGATTATAGCCAAAAACATTCAGTACTTC.

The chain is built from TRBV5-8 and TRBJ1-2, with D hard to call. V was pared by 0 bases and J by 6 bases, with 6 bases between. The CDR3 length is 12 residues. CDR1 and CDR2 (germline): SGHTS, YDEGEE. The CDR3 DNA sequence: TGTGCCAGCAGCTTGGGAGAGCATGGCTACACCTTC. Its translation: CASSLGEHGYTF.

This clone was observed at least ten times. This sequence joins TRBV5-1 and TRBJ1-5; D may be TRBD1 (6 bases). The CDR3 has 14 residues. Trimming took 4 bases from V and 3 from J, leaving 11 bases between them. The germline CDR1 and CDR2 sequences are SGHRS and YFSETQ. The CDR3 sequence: CASSPGTPNQPQHF. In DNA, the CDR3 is TGCGCCAGCAGCCCTGGGACACCCAATCAGCCCCAGCATTTT.

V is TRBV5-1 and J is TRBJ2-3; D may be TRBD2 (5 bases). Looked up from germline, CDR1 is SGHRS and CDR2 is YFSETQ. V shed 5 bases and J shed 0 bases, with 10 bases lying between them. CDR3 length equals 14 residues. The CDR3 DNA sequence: TGCGCCAGCAGTCAGCGGACTAGCACAGATACGCAGTATTTT. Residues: CASSQRTSTDTQYF.

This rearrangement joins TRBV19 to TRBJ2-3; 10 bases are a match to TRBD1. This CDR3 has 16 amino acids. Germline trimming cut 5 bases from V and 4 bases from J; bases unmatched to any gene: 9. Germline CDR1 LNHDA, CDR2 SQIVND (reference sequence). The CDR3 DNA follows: TGTGCCAGTAGTCGATCCCGGACAGGGGGAGCAGATACGCAGTATTTT. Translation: CASSRSRTGGADTQYF.

CDR3 region: CASSLWGQKNTEAFF. CDR3 in DNA: TGTGCCAGCAGCTTATGGGGTCAAAAGAACACTGAAGCTTTCTTT. The chain joins TRBV7-9 to TRBJ1-1; no clear D gene. With 2 bases removed from V and 1 base from J, the gap between germline ends came to 11 bases. CDR1 is SEHNR, CDR2 FQNEAQ, per germline (reference sequence). The CDR3 sequence is 15 residues long.

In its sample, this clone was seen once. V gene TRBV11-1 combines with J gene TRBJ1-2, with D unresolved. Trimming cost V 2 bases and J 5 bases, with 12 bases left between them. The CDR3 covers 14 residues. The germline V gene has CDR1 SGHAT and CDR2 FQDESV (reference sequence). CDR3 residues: CASSLKVREYGYTF. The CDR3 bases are TGTGCCAGCAGCTTAAAAGTGCGTGAATATGGCTACACCTTC.

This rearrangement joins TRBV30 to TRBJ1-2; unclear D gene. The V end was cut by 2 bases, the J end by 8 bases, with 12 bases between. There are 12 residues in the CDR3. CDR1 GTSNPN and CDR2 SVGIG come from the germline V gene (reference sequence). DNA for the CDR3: TGTGCCTGGAGTCTCTGGGGTGGCGGCTACACCTTC. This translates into CAWSLWGGGYTF. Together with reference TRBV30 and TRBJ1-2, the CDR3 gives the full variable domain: SQTIHQWPATLVQPVGSPLSLECTVEGTSNPNLYWYRQAAGRGLQLLFYSVGIGQISSEVPQNLSASRPQDRQFILSSKKLLLSDSGFYLCAWSLWGGGYTFGSGTRLTVV.

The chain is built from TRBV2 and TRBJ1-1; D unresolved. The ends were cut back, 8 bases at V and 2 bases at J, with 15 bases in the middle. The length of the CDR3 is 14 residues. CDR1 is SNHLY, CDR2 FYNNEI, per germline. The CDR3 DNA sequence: TGTGCCAGCCTTTCCTTCGGTGGTAACACTGAAGCTTTCTTT. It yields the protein CASLSFGGNTEAFF.

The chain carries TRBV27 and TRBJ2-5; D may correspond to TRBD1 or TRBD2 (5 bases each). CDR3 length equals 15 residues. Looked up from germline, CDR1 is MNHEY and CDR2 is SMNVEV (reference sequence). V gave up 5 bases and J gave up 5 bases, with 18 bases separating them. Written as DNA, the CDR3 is TGTGCCAGCAGTCTGGGACCCCTTTTGGGGGAGACCCAGTACTTC. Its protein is CASSLGPLLGETQYF.

The chain's CDR3 is CAWSRQGYGYTF. The DNA for the CDR3 is TGTGCCTGGAGTCGGCAGGGGTATGGCTACACCTTC. The chain has TRBV30 and TRBJ1-2; D is perhaps TRBD1 (6 bases). Trimming stripped 2 bases from V and 5 bases from J, with 9 bases between. Germline V lookup: CDR1 GTSNPN, CDR2 SVGIG (reference sequence). This CDR3 contains 12 residues.

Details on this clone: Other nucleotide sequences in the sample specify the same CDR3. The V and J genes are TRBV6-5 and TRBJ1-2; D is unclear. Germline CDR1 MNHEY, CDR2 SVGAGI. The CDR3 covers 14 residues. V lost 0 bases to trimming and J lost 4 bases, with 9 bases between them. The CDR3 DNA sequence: TGTGCCAGCAGTTACTCTGGACGGACCTATGGCTACACCTTC. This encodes CASSYSGRTYGYTF.

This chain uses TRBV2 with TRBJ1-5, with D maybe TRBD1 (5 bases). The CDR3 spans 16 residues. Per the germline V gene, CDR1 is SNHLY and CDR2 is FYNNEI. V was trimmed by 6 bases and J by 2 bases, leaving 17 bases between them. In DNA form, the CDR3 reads TGTGCCAGCAGCCAAGAGGGAGGGGCCGGCAATCAGCCCCAGCATTTT. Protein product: CASSQEGGAGNQPQHF.

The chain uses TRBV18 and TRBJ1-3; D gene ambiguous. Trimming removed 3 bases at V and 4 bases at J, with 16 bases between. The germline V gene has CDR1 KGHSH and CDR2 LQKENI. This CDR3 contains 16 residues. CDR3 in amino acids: CASSPSSTPVGNTIYF. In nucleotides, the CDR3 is TGTGCCAGCTCACCTTCGTCGACACCGGTGGGAAACACCATATATTTT.

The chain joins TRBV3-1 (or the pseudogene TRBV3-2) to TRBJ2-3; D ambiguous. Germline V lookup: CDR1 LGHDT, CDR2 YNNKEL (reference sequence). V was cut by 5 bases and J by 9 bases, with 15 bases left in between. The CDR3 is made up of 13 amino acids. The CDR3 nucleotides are TGTGCCAGCAGCATGGGCTCCTTGGACACGCAGTATTTT. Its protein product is CASSMGSLDTQYF.

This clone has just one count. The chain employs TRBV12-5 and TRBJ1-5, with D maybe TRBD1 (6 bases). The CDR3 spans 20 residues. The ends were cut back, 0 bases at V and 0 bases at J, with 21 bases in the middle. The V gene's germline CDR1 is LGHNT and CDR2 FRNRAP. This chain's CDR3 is CASGLVVRGGRVYSNQPQHF. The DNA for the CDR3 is TGTGCTAGTGGTTTGGTAGTACGGGGGGGCCGAGTTTATAGCAATCAGCCCCAGCATTTT.

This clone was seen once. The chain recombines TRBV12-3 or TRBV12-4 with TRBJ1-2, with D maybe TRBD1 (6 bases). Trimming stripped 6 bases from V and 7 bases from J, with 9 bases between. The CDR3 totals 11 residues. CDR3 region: CASRSRGGYTF. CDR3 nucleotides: TGTGCCAGCAGGAGCAGGGGTGGCTACACCTTC.

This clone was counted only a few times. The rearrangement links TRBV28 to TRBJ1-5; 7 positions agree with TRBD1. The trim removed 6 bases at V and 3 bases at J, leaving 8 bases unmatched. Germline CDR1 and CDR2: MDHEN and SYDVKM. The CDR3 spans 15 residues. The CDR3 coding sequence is TGTGCCAGCAGAGAAGGGACAGACCCCAATCAGCCCCAGCATTTT. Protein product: CASREGTDPNQPQHF.

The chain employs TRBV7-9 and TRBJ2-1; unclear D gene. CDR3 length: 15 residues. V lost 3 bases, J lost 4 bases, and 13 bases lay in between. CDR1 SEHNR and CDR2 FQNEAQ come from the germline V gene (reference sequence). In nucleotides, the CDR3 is TGTGCCAGCAGCTTGTTGGGCACCCTATACAATGAGCAGTTCTTC. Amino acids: CASSLLGTLYNEQFF.

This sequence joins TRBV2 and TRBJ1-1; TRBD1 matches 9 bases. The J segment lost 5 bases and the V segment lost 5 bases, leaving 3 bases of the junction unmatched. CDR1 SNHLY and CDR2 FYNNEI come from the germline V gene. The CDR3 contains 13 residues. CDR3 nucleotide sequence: TGTGCCAGCAGTCTTGACAGGGGGACTGAAGCTTTCTTT. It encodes CASSLDRGTEAFF.

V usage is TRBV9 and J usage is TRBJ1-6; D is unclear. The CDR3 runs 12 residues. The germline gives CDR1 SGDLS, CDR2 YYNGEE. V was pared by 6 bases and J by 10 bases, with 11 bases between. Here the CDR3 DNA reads TGTGCCAGCACAAGGGCCGGATCACCCCTCCACTTT. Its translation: CASTRAGSPLHF.

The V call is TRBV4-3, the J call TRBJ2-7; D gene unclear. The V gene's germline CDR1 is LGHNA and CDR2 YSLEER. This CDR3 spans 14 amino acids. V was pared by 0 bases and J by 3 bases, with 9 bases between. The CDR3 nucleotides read TGCGCCAGCAGCCAAGATAACGCGCACTACGAGCAGTACTTC. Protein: CASSQDNAHYEQYF.

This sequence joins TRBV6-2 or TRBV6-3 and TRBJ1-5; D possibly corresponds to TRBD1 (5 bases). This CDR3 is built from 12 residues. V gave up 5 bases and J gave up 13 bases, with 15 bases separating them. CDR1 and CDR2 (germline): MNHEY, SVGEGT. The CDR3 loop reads CASSLSGTPQHF. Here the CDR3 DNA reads TGTGCCAGCAGTCTATCCGGGACCCCTCAGCATTTT.

The CDR3 coding sequence is TGTGCCAGCAGTTTACCCCCGGGACAGGACAATCAGCCCCAGCATTTT. It is translated as CASSLPPGQDNQPQHF. The chain couples TRBV28 to TRBJ1-5, with 8 bases identical to TRBD1. The CDR3 contains 16 residues. CDR1 and CDR2 from the germline V gene are MDHEN and SYDVKM. Unmatched junction bases numbered 6, after V lost 2 bases and J lost 3 bases.

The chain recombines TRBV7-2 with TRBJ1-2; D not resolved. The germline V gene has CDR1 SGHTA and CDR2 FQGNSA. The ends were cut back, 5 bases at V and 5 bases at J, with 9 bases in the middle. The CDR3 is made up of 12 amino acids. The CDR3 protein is CASSPDTYGYTF. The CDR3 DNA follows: TGTGCCAGCAGCCCAGACACATATGGCTACACCTTC.

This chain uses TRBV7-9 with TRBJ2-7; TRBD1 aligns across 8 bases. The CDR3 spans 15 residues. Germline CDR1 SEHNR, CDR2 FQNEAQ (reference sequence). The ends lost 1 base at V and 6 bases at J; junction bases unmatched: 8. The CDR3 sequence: CASSLVQGASAEQYF. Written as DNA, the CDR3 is TGTGCCAGCAGCTTAGTTCAGGGGGCATCTGCCGAGCAGTACTTC.

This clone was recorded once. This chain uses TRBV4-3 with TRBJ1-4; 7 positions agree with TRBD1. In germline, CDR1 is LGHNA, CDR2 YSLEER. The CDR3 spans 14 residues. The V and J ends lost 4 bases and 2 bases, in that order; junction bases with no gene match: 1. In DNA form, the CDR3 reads TGCGCCAGCAGCCGAGGGGGCACTAATGAAAAACTGTTTTTT. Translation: CASSRGGTNEKLFF.

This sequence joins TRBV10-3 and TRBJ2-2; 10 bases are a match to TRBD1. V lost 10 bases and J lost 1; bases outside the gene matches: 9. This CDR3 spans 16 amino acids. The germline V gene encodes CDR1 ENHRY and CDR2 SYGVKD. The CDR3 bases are TGTGCCACCGAGCGGACAGGGGGACAGAACACCGGGGAGCTGTTTTTT. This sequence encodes CATERTGGQNTGELFF.

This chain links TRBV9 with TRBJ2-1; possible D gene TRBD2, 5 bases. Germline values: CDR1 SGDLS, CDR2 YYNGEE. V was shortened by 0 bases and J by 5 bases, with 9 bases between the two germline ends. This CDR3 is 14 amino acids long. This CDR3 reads CASSVARADNEQFF. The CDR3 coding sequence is TGTGCCAGCAGCGTAGCGCGGGCAGACAATGAGCAGTTCTTC.

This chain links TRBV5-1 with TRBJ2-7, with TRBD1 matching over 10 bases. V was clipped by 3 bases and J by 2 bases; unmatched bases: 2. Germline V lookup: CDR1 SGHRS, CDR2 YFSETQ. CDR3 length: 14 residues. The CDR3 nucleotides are TGCGCCAGCAGCTCGGACAGGGGGACCTACGAGCAGTACTTC. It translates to CASSSDRGTYEQYF.